This T cell receptor (beta chain) was obtained from a study of CD8 T cells in ankylosing spondylitis. This clonotype was seen a handful of times. Antigen: not known. Notes on the study in general: Blood of patients with ankylosing spondylitis appeared to be characterized by a TCR beta motif of about eight highly homologous variants. Those disease-linked clones were CD8+; they were also relatively rare in peripheral blood.

For TCR beta, libraries came from quantitative 5'-RACE with molecular barcodes. TCRdb reprocessed the 5' RACE reads with MiXCR, giving one entry per CDR3 protein. The data show 700,000 or so distinct CDR3 sequences, roughly 19% seen once. This CDR3 has 17 residues. After removal of 1 base from V and 2 bases from J, the junction contained 11 bases not matched to a gene. Per germline, CDR1 SQVTM and CDR2 ANQGSEA. The chain has TRBV29-1 and TRBJ1-5; 7 nucleotides agree with TRBD1. Sequenced input: blood, either unsorted or a sorted T cell fraction (not recorded which). This TCR was recovered from a male donor with ankylosing spondylitis. CDR3 protein: CSVEGCDRVEGNQPQHF. The DNA of the CDR3 is TGCAGCGTTGAAGGGTGTGACAGGGTGGAGGGCAATCAGCCCCAGCATTTT.